Listed below are T cell receptor beta chains from one sample, sequenced in a study of CD8 T cells in ankylosing spondylitis. Via MiXCR, TCRdb re-called the 5' RACE reads, giving one row per CDR3 protein. The table has under 250,000 distinct CDR3 sequences, roughly 32% seen once; the top ten hold roughly 4%. Specimen: blood, either unsorted or a sorted T cell fraction (not recorded which). The receptors stem from a male donor with ankylosing spondylitis or in good health (not recorded which). CDR3s include the opening cysteine and the closing phenylalanine or tryptophan. The D gene is left open where the match is weak. Only some rows state a clone size, as once, few, many or a class for expanded clones.

J: TRBJ2-7
size: many
length: 12
D: -
V: TRBV29-1
DNA: TGCAGCGTTGTTAAAGGGGTCTACGAGCAGTACTTC
CDR3: CSVVKGVYEQYF

J: TRBJ2-7
size: few
length: 16
D: TRBD2
V: TRBV20-1
DNA: TGCAGTGCTAGAGAAGCGGGGGCCCTCCTACGCTACGAGCAGTACTTC
CDR3: CSAREAGALLRYEQYF

J: TRBJ2-5
size: few
length: 15
D: -
V: TRBV12-3/TRBV12-4
DNA: TGTGCCAGCAGTCACCCTACGGGGTACCAAGAGACCCAGTACTTC
CDR3: CASSHPTGYQETQYF

J: TRBJ2-2
size: -
length: 15
D: TRBD2
V: TRBV27
DNA: TGTGCCAGCAGTTTGGGCGGGGGAGGAGCCGGGGAGCTGTTTTTT
CDR3: CASSLGGGGAGELFF

J: TRBJ2-7
size: -
length: 13
D: -
V: TRBV10-3
DNA: TGTGCCATCAGTGAGCCGTCCACGTACGAGCAGTACTTC
CDR3: CAISEPSTYEQYF

J: TRBJ2-5
size: -
length: 14
D: -
V: TRBV5-1
DNA: TGCGCCAGCAGCTCGGTTGGAGGGCAAGAGACCCAGTACTTC
CDR3: CASSSVGGQETQYF

J: TRBJ1-1
size: -
length: 17
D: -
V: TRBV20-1
DNA: TGCAGTGCTAGAGATCCTGGCAGCTTTGGGTTGAACACTGAAGCTTTCTTT
CDR3: CSARDPGSFGLNTEAFF

J: TRBJ2-1
size: -
length: 14
D: -
V: TRBV29-1
DNA: TGCAGCGTTGAATTACGCGCCTCCTACAATGAGCAGTTCTTC
CDR3: CSVELRASYNEQFF

J: TRBJ2-5
size: -
length: 12
D: -
V: TRBV29-1
DNA: TGCAGCCACGGGCAGGGGAGAGAGACCCAGTACTTC
CDR3: CSHGQGRETQYF

J: TRBJ2-3
size: -
length: 15
D: -
V: TRBV7-9
DNA: TGTGCCAGCAGCCCCTATAGCGAGTCCCGGGATACGCAGTATTTT
CDR3: CASSPYSESRDTQYF

J: TRBJ2-3
size: few
length: 14
D: TRBD1
V: TRBV20-1
DNA: TGCAGTGCTAACGACAGGGGCATCACAGATACGCAGTATTTT
CDR3: CSANDRGITDTQYF

J: TRBJ2-7
size: many
length: 13
D: -
V: TRBV20-1
DNA: TGCAGTGCTAGAGGCCTCACCTCCTACGAGCAGTACTTC
CDR3: CSARGLTSYEQYF

J: TRBJ2-7
size: -
length: 15
D: TRBD1
V: TRBV12-3/TRBV12-4
DNA: TGTGCCAGCAGTTTAAGAACAGGGGGCTACTACGAGCAGTACTTC
CDR3: CASSLRTGGYYEQYF

J: TRBJ1-2
size: -
length: 14
D: TRBD1
V: TRBV15
DNA: TGTGCCACCGCTGACAGGGGCGGTTACTATGGCTACACCTTC
CDR3: CATADRGGYYGYTF

J: TRBJ2-3
size: few
length: 15
D: TRBD2
V: TRBV20-1
DNA: TGCAGTGCTATGGGACTAGCGGGGAATGTCGATACGCAGTATTTT
CDR3: CSAMGLAGNVDTQYF

J: TRBJ2-1
size: -
length: 15
D: -
V: TRBV10-3
DNA: TGTGCCATCAGTGAGTCGCGTAACGGGGGAGATGAGCAGTTCTTC
CDR3: CAISESRNGGDEQFF

J: TRBJ2-7
size: -
length: 14
D: -
V: TRBV4-1
DNA: TGCGCCAGCAGCACCCAGGACGGGGCCTACGAGCAGTACTTC
CDR3: CASSTQDGAYEQYF

J: TRBJ2-1
size: few
length: 15
D: -
V: TRBV4-1
DNA: TGCGCCAGCAGCCAAGGGTACAGGGTCGGCAATGAGCAGTTCTTC
CDR3: CASSQGYRVGNEQFF

J: TRBJ1-2
size: -
length: 14
D: TRBD1
V: TRBV10-3
DNA: TGTGCCATCAGCACGAAAGGACAGGGGGATGGCTACACCTTC
CDR3: CAISTKGQGDGYTF

J: TRBJ2-1
size: few
length: 15
D: TRBD2
V: TRBV20-1
DNA: TGCAGTGCTAGACCCCCCGGGGGAGGGCTCAATGAGCAGTTCTTC
CDR3: CSARPPGGGLNEQFF

J: TRBJ2-7
size: -
length: 14
D: -
V: TRBV12-3/TRBV12-4
DNA: TGTGCCAGCAGTTTGGGGAAACGCTCCTACGAGCAGTACTTC
CDR3: CASSLGKRSYEQYF

J: TRBJ2-3
size: -
length: 14
D: -
V: TRBV12-3/TRBV12-4
DNA: TGTGCCAGCAGTTTGTTTCGATCGGGAGATACGCAGTATTTT
CDR3: CASSLFRSGDTQYF

J: TRBJ1-2
size: -
length: 11
D: -
V: TRBV20-1
DNA: TGCAGTGCGGACAGTAACTATGGCTACACCTTC
CDR3: CSADSNYGYTF

J: TRBJ2-5
size: few
length: 14
D: -
V: TRBV12-3/TRBV12-4
DNA: TGTGCCAGCAGTTCCCAACAGGGGAGGGAGACCCAGTACTTC
CDR3: CASSSQQGRETQYF

J: TRBJ2-3
size: -
length: 17
D: -
V: TRBV7-9
DNA: TGTGCCAGCAGCTTAGCCTCCGGACGCCTCCGGGTGGATACGCAGTATTTT
CDR3: CASSLASGRLRVDTQYF

J: TRBJ1-1
size: -
length: 12
D: -
V: TRBV29-1
DNA: TGCAGCGTTGGTGAAGGGAGGGGTGAAGCTTTCTTT
CDR3: CSVGEGRGEAFF

J: TRBJ2-3
size: many
length: 13
D: -
V: TRBV20-1
DNA: TGCAGTGCTATATCCTTACGCACAGATACGCAGTATTTT
CDR3: CSAISLRTDTQYF

J: TRBJ1-4
size: -
length: 16
D: TRBD1
V: TRBV7-9
DNA: TGTGCCAGCAGCTTAGTAGGGGGCGGTACTAATGAAAAACTGTTTTTT
CDR3: CASSLVGGGTNEKLFF

J: TRBJ2-7
size: -
length: 14
D: TRBD1
V: TRBV20-1
DNA: TGCAGTGCTAGGGGTCAGGACAGGGCCTACGAGCAGTACTTC
CDR3: CSARGQDRAYEQYF

J: TRBJ2-3
size: -
length: 16
D: TRBD2
V: TRBV10-3
DNA: TGTGCCATCAGTGACCCCGTCCTAGCGGGGGGGGATACGCAGTATTTT
CDR3: CAISDPVLAGGDTQYF

J: TRBJ1-2
size: -
length: 13
D: -
V: TRBV12-3/TRBV12-4
DNA: TGTGCCAGCAGTGAAGGGCCCAACTATGGCTACACCTTC
CDR3: CASSEGPNYGYTF

J: TRBJ1-1
size: -
length: 14
D: TRBD1
V: TRBV28
DNA: TGTGCCAGCAGTTGGGGGACAGTGAACACTGAAGCTTTCTTT
CDR3: CASSWGTVNTEAFF

J: TRBJ2-3
size: -
length: 15
D: -
V: TRBV5-1
DNA: TGCGCCAGCAGCTTGCCTGCGGGTAGCACAGATACGCAGTATTTT
CDR3: CASSLPAGSTDTQYF

J: TRBJ2-3
size: -
length: 13
D: -
V: TRBV20-1
DNA: TGCAGTGCTATTGAGGGAAGCACAGATACGCAGTATTTT
CDR3: CSAIEGSTDTQYF

J: TRBJ1-1
size: -
length: 13
D: -
V: TRBV15
DNA: TGTGCCACCAGCGACGGCGTGGGGACTGAAGCTTTCTTT
CDR3: CATSDGVGTEAFF

J: TRBJ1-1
size: -
length: 12
D: -
V: TRBV5-1
DNA: TGCGCCAGCAGCTTGGATGGGAGGGGAGCTTTCTTT
CDR3: CASSLDGRGAFF

J: TRBJ2-1
size: -
length: 15
D: -
V: TRBV12-3/TRBV12-4
DNA: TGTGCCAGCAGTTGGTGGGGGGCGCTTGGCAATGAGCAGTTCTTC
CDR3: CASSWWGALGNEQFF

J: TRBJ2-5
size: -
length: 14
D: TRBD2
V: TRBV5-6
DNA: TGTGCCAGCAGCTCGGGACTAGCGACGGAGACCCAGTACTTC
CDR3: CASSSGLATETQYF

J: TRBJ1-4
size: once
length: 14
D: TRBD1
V: TRBV12-3/TRBV12-4
DNA: TGTGCCAGCAGTTGGGGGACAGATTTCGAAAAACTGTTTTTT
CDR3: CASSWGTDFEKLFF

J: TRBJ2-7
size: -
length: 13
D: -
V: TRBV20-1
DNA: TGCAGTGCCCGCCCGGGTAGCTCCTACGAGCAGTACTTC
CDR3: CSARPGSSYEQYF

J: TRBJ2-3
size: -
length: 16
D: -
V: TRBV20-1
DNA: TGCAGTGCTAGAGAGGGTGGCACCCACCCCGGAGATACGCAGTATTTT
CDR3: CSAREGGTHPGDTQYF

J: TRBJ1-2
size: many
length: 14
D: -
V: TRBV29-1
DNA: TGCAGCGTTAAAAGAGGCAGCGTGAACTATGGCTACACCTTC
CDR3: CSVKRGSVNYGYTF

J: TRBJ2-7
size: few
length: 16
D: TRBD2
V: TRBV20-1
DNA: TGCAGTGCTAGAGTATCTGGCGGGGGGGCCCCCTACGAGCAGTACTTC
CDR3: CSARVSGGGAPYEQYF

J: TRBJ2-4
size: few
length: 14
D: -
V: TRBV30
DNA: TGTGCCTGGAGTTCCGGGTGGGACCTAAACATTCAGTACTTC
CDR3: CAWSSGWDLNIQYF

J: TRBJ2-1
size: -
length: 14
D: TRBD2
V: TRBV7-8
DNA: TGTGCCAGCAGCTTAGCCTATGGGGGAGGGGAGCAGTTCTTC
CDR3: CASSLAYGGGEQFF

J: TRBJ2-7
size: -
length: 15
D: -
V: TRBV7-2
DNA: TGTGCCAGCAGCCAAGGGACATCGGGTTTGTGGGAGCAGTACTTC
CDR3: CASSQGTSGLWEQYF

J: TRBJ1-5
size: -
length: 14
D: -
V: TRBV6-5
DNA: TGTGCCAGCAGTTACGGGGCAGGGAGTCAGCCCCAGCATTTT
CDR3: CASSYGAGSQPQHF

J: TRBJ1-2
size: -
length: 14
D: -
V: TRBV20-1
DNA: TGCAGTGCTAGACGAGGACAGTCTAACTATGGCTACACCTTC
CDR3: CSARRGQSNYGYTF

J: TRBJ2-5
size: -
length: 15
D: TRBD1
V: TRBV15
DNA: TGTGCCACCAGCAGAGAGGGGACAGGGCAAGAGACCCAGTACTTC
CDR3: CATSREGTGQETQYF

J: TRBJ2-7
size: -
length: 13
D: -
V: TRBV29-1
DNA: TGCAGCGTTGCGGGGACCATCGCCCCCGAGCAGTACTTC
CDR3: CSVAGTIAPEQYF

J: TRBJ2-3
size: few
length: 13
D: TRBD1
V: TRBV12-3/TRBV12-4
DNA: TGTGCCAGCAGCTGGTCGGACAGGGATACGCAGTATTTT
CDR3: CASSWSDRDTQYF

J: TRBJ1-2
size: -
length: 15
D: -
V: TRBV28
DNA: TGTGCCAGCAGGCACAGGGCATCTTCTAACTATGGCTACACCTTC
CDR3: CASRHRASSNYGYTF

J: TRBJ2-5
size: -
length: 15
D: TRBD2
V: TRBV2
DNA: TGTGCCAGCAGTGAAAGGCTAGCGGGAAAAGAGACCCAGTACTTC
CDR3: CASSERLAGKETQYF

J: TRBJ2-2
size: few
length: 18
D: TRBD1
V: TRBV24-1
DNA: TGTGCCACCAGTGATTTGGGACAGGGTGCTGCGAACACCGGGGAGCTGTTTTTT
CDR3: CATSDLGQGAANTGELFF

J: TRBJ2-5
size: -
length: 14
D: -
V: TRBV20-1
DNA: TGCAGTGCTAGTCGCGGGGTGACACAAGAGACCCAGTACTTC
CDR3: CSASRGVTQETQYF

J: TRBJ2-3
size: few
length: 15
D: -
V: TRBV9
DNA: TGTGCCAGCAGCGTAGCAACAGGGACAATGGATACGCAGTATTTT
CDR3: CASSVATGTMDTQYF

J: TRBJ2-1
size: many
length: 14
D: TRBD1
V: TRBV20-1
DNA: TGCAGTGCTAACGACAGGGTAACCGACAATGAGCAGTTCTTC
CDR3: CSANDRVTDNEQFF

J: TRBJ2-1
size: many
length: 15
D: TRBD2
V: TRBV10-3
DNA: TGTGCCATCAGTGGGACTAGCGGGGGGTACAATGAGCAGTTCTTC
CDR3: CAISGTSGGYNEQFF

J: TRBJ2-3
size: -
length: 16
D: TRBD2
V: TRBV5-1
DNA: TGCGCCAGCAGCTTGCCTAGCGGGGCTGGCACAGATACGCAGTATTTT
CDR3: CASSLPSGAGTDTQYF